This is a list of T cell receptor beta chains from one sample in a study of cytomegalovirus exposure and HLA in healthy donors. Only in-frame clones appear in the TCRdb table, and some are missing; sequencing was by immunoSEQ multiplex PCR. The sample includes 140,000 to 150,000 clones. Source material: PBMCs. The receptors come from a male donor in good health and CMV-seronegative. CDR3s include the opening cysteine and the closing phenylalanine or tryptophan. The D gene is left open where the match is weak.

j_gene	d_gene	len	v_gene	CDR3aa	CDR3nt
TRBJ2-1	TRBD2	16	TRBV6-1	CASSELAGGPRDEQFF	TGTGCCAGCAGTGAGCTAGCGGGAGGGCCTAGGGATGAGCAGTTCTTC
TRBJ1-1	.	13	TRBV10-3	CAISPREDTEAFF	TGTGCCATCAGTCCAAGAGAGGACACTGAAGCTTTCTTT
TRBJ2-7	.	15	TRBV7-9	CASSLSARRDYEQYF	TGTGCCAGCAGCTTAAGCGCGAGACGAGACTACGAGCAGTACTTC
TRBJ1-6	TRBD1	16	TRBV5-1	CASSLGPGQGGSPLHF	TGCGCCAGCAGCTTGGGACCGGGACAGGGGGGTTCACCCCTCCACTTT
TRBJ1-2	.	14	TRBV13	CASSRGSEAYGYTF	TGTGCCAGCAGCCGCGGTTCTGAGGCGTATGGCTACACCTTC
TRBJ2-2	TRBD1	13	TRBV12-5	CASAATGAGELFF	TGTGCTAGTGCCGCTACAGGGGCCGGGGAGCTGTTTTTT
TRBJ2-1	TRBD2	17	TRBV18	CASSPGTSGTSGNEQFF	TGTGCCAGCTCACCGGGGACTAGCGGGACAAGTGGGAATGAGCAGTTCTTC
TRBJ1-2	.	13	TRBV7-9	CASSPGTTYGYTF	TGTGCCAGCAGCCCCGGGACAACCTATGGCTACACCTTC
TRBJ1-4	TRBD1	13	TRBV25-1	CASADRVREKLFF	TGTGCCAGCGCCGACAGGGTTAGGGAAAAACTGTTTTTT
TRBJ1-6	.	15	TRBV19	CASSGSQGTNSPLHF	TGTGCCAGTAGTGGATCTCAGGGAACTAATTCACCCCTCCACTTT
TRBJ2-1	TRBD2	15	TRBV6-5	CASRPGTSGVGEQFF	TGTGCCAGCAGACCCGGGACTAGCGGGGTGGGTGAGCAGTTCTTC
TRBJ1-5	.	14	TRBV10-3	CATTDGVGNQPQHF	TGTGCCACTACGGACGGGGTAGGCAATCAGCCCCAGCATTTT
TRBJ2-3	TRBD1	13	TRBV5-1	CASRDRATDTQYF	TGCGCCAGCCGGGACAGGGCAACAGATACGCAGTATTTT
TRBJ2-1	TRBD2	17	TRBV18	CASSPQTLAGGRNEQFF	TGTGCCAGCTCACCCCAAACCCTAGCGGGGGGGCGCAATGAGCAGTTCTTC
TRBJ2-1	TRBD2	14	TRBV19	CASSSLAGYNEQFF	TGTGCCAGTAGTAGTCTAGCGGGGTACAATGAGCAGTTCTTC
TRBJ2-7	.	16	TRBV18	CASSPRIGTDSGEQYF	TGTGCCAGCTCACCACGCATCGGCACCGACTCGGGGGAGCAGTACTTC
TRBJ1-1	.	14	TRBV18	CASSSGRGNTEAFF	TGTGCCAGCTCATCGGGCAGGGGGAACACTGAAGCTTTCTTT
TRBJ1-4	.	15	TRBV15	CATSRSGWGNEKLFF	TGTGCCACCAGCAGGTCGGGCTGGGGCAATGAAAAACTGTTTTTT
TRBJ2-7	TRBD2	14	TRBV28	CASSSGTSGYEQYF	TGTGCCAGCAGCTCCGGGACTAGCGGATACGAGCAGTACTTC
TRBJ1-1	TRBD1	12	TRBV29-1	CSARTGFTEAFF	TGCAGCGCCCGGACAGGGTTCACTGAAGCTTTCTTT
TRBJ2-2	.	14	TRBV29-1	CSVGQQGNTGELFF	TGCAGCGTTGGACAACAGGGTAACACCGGGGAGCTGTTTTTT
TRBJ2-2	.	13	TRBV11-3	CASSGTLTGELFF	TGTGCCAGCAGCGGGACACTAACCGGGGAGCTGTTTTTT